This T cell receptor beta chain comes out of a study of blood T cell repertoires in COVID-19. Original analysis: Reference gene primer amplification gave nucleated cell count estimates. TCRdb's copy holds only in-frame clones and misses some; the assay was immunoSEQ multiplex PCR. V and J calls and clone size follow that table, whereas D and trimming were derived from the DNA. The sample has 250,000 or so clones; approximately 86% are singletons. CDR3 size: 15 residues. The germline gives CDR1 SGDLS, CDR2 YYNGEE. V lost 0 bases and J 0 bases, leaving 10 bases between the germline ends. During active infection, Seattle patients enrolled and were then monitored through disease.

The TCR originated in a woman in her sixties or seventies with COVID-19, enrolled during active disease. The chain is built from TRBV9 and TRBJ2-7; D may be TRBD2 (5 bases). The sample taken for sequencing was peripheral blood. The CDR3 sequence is CASSVGFSVSYEQYF. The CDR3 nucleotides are TGTGCCAGCAGCGTAGGTTTTAGCGTCTCCTACGAGCAGTACTTC.